Listed below are T cell receptor beta chains from one sample, sequenced in a study of T cells in Graves' hyperthyroidism and ophthalmopathy. TCRdb called the multiplex PCR reads again in MiXCR, with one record for every CDR3 protein. This table has nearly 750,000 distinct CDR3 sequences, roughly a third appearing once. Sequencing input: blood. Receptors were obtained from a woman in her forties with Graves' hyperthyroidism. Each CDR3 is given with its conserved first and last residue. A D gene is named only where the DNA matches it firmly. Size tells how often a clone was seen (once, few, many) or the class of an expanded clone, and some rows leave it out.

TRBJ1-2 | TRBV6-5 | - | few | TGTGCCAGCAGTTACTCGGCAGTGGCTGGATATGGCTACACCTTC | CASSYSAVAGYGYTF
TRBJ2-7 | TRBV11-2 | - | - | TGTGCCAGCTCACCCGGGGGAGACGAGCAGTACTTC | CASSPGGDEQYF
TRBJ1-3 | TRBV27 | - | - | TGTGCCAGCAGGGAAAGCCGGCTCTCTGGAAACACCATATATTTT | CASRESRLSGNTIYF
TRBJ2-2 | TRBV6-2/TRBV6-3 | TRBD1 | many | TGTGCCAGCAGTTCCAGGGGGTCCGGGGAGCTGTTTTTT | CASSSRGSGELFF
TRBJ2-6 | TRBV7-9 | - | few | TGTGCCAGCAGCGCGGACTCTGGGGCCAACGTCCTGACTTTC | CASSADSGANVLTF
TRBJ1-1 | TRBV2 | TRBD1 | many | TGTGCCAGCAGCAAACAGGGGGAGGACACTGAAGCTTTCTTT | CASSKQGEDTEAFF
TRBJ1-1 | TRBV9 | - | many | TGTGCCAGCAGCGTAGCTCCAGGGATGAACACTGAAGCTTTCTTT | CASSVAPGMNTEAFF
TRBJ1-4 | TRBV4-1 | - | - | TGTGCCAGCAGCCAGGGCAATAATGAAAAACTGTTTTTT | CASSQGNNEKLFF
TRBJ2-5 | TRBV28 | TRBD2 | - | TGTGCCAGCAGTGGAAGCGGGAGAGGTTTCGAGACCCAGTACTTC | CASSGSGRGFETQYF
TRBJ2-7 | TRBV14 | - | few | TGTGCCAGCAGCCCGGGCATTTCTCGGCAGTACTTC | CASSPGISRQYF
TRBJ2-7 | TRBV11-2 | TRBD2 | - | TGTGCCAGCAGCTCAGCTCGGGGACTAGCGGGGAAGGGAGAGCAGTACTTC | CASSSARGLAGKGEQYF
TRBJ1-1 | TRBV7-9 | - | many | TGTGCCAGCAGCCCTCAGGGCGGATCGAACACTGAAGCTTTCTTT | CASSPQGGSNTEAFF
TRBJ2-1 | TRBV19 | TRBD2 | - | TGTGCCAGTAGTATAAATGGACTAGCGGGGGACGCGTACCCAAATGAGCAGTTCTTC | CASSINGLAGDAYPNEQFF
TRBJ2-2 | TRBV7-9 | - | - | TGTGCCAGCAGACGGACTGATATTCGGATGAGGACCGGGGAGCTGTTTTTT | CASRRTDIRMRTGELFF
TRBJ2-1 | TRBV7-3 | - | - | TGTGCCAGCAGCCCCTCTTGGGGAACGGGAGCTAGAAACAATGAGCAGTTCTTC | CASSPSWGTGARNNEQFF